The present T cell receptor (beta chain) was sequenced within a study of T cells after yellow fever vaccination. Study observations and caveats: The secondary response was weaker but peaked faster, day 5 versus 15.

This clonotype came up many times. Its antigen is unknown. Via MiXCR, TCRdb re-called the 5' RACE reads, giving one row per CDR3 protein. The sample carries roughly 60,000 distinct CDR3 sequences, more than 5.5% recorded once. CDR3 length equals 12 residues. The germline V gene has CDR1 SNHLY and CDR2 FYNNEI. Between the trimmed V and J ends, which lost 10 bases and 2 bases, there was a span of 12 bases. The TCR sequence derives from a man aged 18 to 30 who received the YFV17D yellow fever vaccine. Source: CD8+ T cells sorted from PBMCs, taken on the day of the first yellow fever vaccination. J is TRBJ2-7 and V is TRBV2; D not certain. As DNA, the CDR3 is TGTGCCACCCTGGGCCGACCCTACGAGCAGTACTTC. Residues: CATLGRPYEQYF.